This TCR beta chain derives from a study of response to subunit inactivated influenza vaccine. This clonotype was picked up many times. What it recognizes is unknown. TCRdb recomputed calls from the RT-PCR reads with MiXCR, one row per CDR3 protein. Of 650,000 to 700,000 distinct CDR3 sequences listed, around 14% are singletons. General observations from the study: Authors suggested seasonal influenza vaccinations each recruit few new T cells.

Trimming cost V 6 bases and J 4 bases; bases outside gene matches: 6. This CDR3 comprises 15 residues. Germline V gene lookup returns CDR1 SGHTA and CDR2 FQGNSA. The chain combines TRBV7-2 with TRBJ2-1, with 10 bases lining up with TRBD2. Sequenced here: PBMCs from blood, sampled roughly 12 days after vaccination. The origin of this receptor is a man aged 50 or older who received an inactivated influenza vaccine. This chain's CDR3 is CASSLLAGTYNEQFF. CDR3 sequence (DNA): TGTGCCAGCAGTTTACTAGCGGGGACTTACAATGAGCAGTTCTTC.